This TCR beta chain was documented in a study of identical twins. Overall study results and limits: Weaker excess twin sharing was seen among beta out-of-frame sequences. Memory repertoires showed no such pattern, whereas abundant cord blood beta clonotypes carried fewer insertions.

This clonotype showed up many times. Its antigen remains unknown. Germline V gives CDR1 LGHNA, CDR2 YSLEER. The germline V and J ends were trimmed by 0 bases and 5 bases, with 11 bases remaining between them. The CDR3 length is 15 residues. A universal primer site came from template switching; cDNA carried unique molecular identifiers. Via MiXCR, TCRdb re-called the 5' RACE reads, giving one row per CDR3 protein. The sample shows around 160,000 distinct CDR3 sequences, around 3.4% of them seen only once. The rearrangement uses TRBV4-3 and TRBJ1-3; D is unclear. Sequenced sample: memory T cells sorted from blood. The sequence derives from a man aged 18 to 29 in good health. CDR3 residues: CASSQEGTARNTIYF. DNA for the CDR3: TGCGCCAGCAGCCAAGAGGGAACGGCCAGAAACACCATATATTTT.